The 22 T cell receptor beta chains reported below all come from one sample, sequenced in a study of response to subunit inactivated influenza vaccine. Each CDR3 protein is one row after TCRdb ran MiXCR on the RT-PCR reads. The profile covers around 200,000 distinct CDR3 sequences, with about 12% appearing a single time and about 29% taken by the ten largest. This same sample was also part of a study on T cells expressing NK-cell markers. That publication notes: What made the TCR beta cDNA was 5'RACE template switching with UMIs.

Sequences were derived from CD8+ T cells sorted from PBMCs, sampled roughly 13 days after vaccination. Every receptor here comes from a man aged 45-60 years who received an inactivated influenza vaccine.

A few counts support this clonotype. The rearrangement joins TRBV4-3 to TRBJ2-1, with TRBD2 matching 9 bases. Germline V lookup: CDR1 LGHNA, CDR2 YSLEER. The CDR3 spans 18 residues. With 3 bases clipped from V and 0 bases from J, the junction kept 9 bases outside the gene matches. This CDR3 reads CASSQLWTSVSSYNEQFF. DNA of the CDR3: TGCGCCAGCAGCCAGCTGTGGACTAGCGTTAGCTCCTACAATGAGCAGTTCTTC.

This chain joins TRBV15 and TRBJ1-1; 8 nucleotides line up with TRBD1. Losses at the gene ends were 4 bases for V and 1 base for J; bases not matched to a gene: 2. CDR1 LNHNV and CDR2 YYDKDF come from the germline V gene (reference sequence). The CDR3 is 14 residues long. CDR3 loop: CATSTGTGNTEAFF. Here the CDR3 DNA reads TGTGCCACCAGCACCGGGACAGGGAACACTGAAGCTTTCTTT. The complete variable domain, with remaining parts taken from reference TRBV15 and TRBJ1-1, reads DAMVIQNPRYQVTQFGKPVTLSCSQTLNHNVMYWYQQKSSQAPKLLFHYYDKDFNNEADTPDNFQSRRPNTSFCFLDIRSPGLGDTAMYLCATSTGTGNTEAFFGQGTRLTVV.

This sequence joins TRBV6-2 or TRBV6-3 and TRBJ2-2, with D tentatively TRBD2 (5 bases). The length of the CDR3 is 15 residues. Trimming pared 0 bases from V and 2 bases from J, leaving 7 bases between. From germline, CDR1 is MNHEY and CDR2 SVGEGT. The CDR3 sequence is CASSYSGVNTGELFF. Here the CDR3 DNA reads TGTGCCAGCAGTTACTCCGGGGTTAACACCGGGGAGCTGTTTTTT.

The V call is TRBV11-2, the J call TRBJ2-7; 7 bases line up with TRBD1. Trimming cost V 10 bases and J 10 bases; bases outside gene matches: 7. Germline V CDR1 and CDR2: SGHAT, FQNNGV. The CDR3 spans 10 residues. The CDR3 nucleotides read TGTGCCATCGACGGACAGGTCCAGTACTTC. Translation gives CAIDGQVQYF.

The rearrangement uses TRBV25-1 and TRBJ2-5, with D unclear. Germline V gene sequence: CDR1 MGHDK, CDR2 SYGVNS. V gave up 4 bases and J gave up 4 bases, with 13 bases separating them. CDR3 length: 14 amino acids. CDR3 sequence: CASSAPDETETQYF. CDR3 nucleotide sequence: TGTGCCAGCAGTGCCCCGGATGAAACAGAGACCCAGTACTTC. Using reference TRBV25-1 and TRBJ2-5 for the parts outside the CDR3, the full variable domain is EADIYQTPRYLVIGTGKKITLECSQTMGHDKMYWYQQDPGMELHLIHYSYGVNSTEKGDLSSESTVSRIRTEHFPLTLESARPSHTSQYLCASSAPDETETQYFGPGTRLLVL.

This clonotype was counted between two and nine times. This sequence joins TRBV7-9 and TRBJ2-7; tentative D call: TRBD2 (7 bases). The CDR3 is 15 amino acids. V was pared by 2 bases and J by 6 bases, with 17 bases between. Germline V gene data show CDR1 as SEHNR and CDR2 as FQNEAQ (reference sequence). CDR3 DNA sequence: TGTGCCAGCAGCTTACTTTTCCAGGGAGGGGGCGAGCAGTACTTC. Translation gives CASSLLFQGGGEQYF.

This clonotype was counted at least ten times. In this CDR3 the conserved last residue, phenylalanine or tryptophan, is missing, so a read error is likely. The DNA is omitted, as the CDR3 cannot be located on it reliably, and the CDR3 follows TCRdb's listing. V and J are TRBV20-1 and TRBJ1-1; the table's TRBD1 call for D was not verified on the DNA. In germline, CDR1 is DFQATT, CDR2 SNEGSKA (reference sequence). The CDR3 contains 9 residues when both ends are counted. The CDR3 here is CTLGGWRLL.

This clonotype was recorded once. The chain joins TRBV10-3 to TRBJ2-3, with a tentative D call TRBD2 (5 bases). CDR3 length: 14 residues. Germline assignment: CDR1 ENHRY and CDR2 SYGVKD. V lost 3 bases and J lost 4, with 11 bases in between. CDR3 bases: TGTGCCATCAGTGATCCGGGGAATTCAGATACGCAGTATTTT. It specifies CAISDPGNSDTQYF.

This clonotype was seen only a few times. The chain uses TRBV11-1 and TRBJ2-1; 7 bases are a match to TRBD1. The CDR3 length is 18 residues. Germline CDR1 SGHAT, CDR2 FQDESV (reference sequence). V was pared by 0 bases and J by 0 bases, with 8 bases of the junction left unmatched. The CDR3, as DNA: TGTGCCAGCAGCTTAGCGTTGGGACAGTATAGCTCCTACAATGAGCAGTTCTTC. This encodes CASSLALGQYSSYNEQFF.

This clonotype was counted ten times or more. The V call is TRBV10-3, the J call TRBJ2-1; D assignment may be TRBD1 or TRBD2 (6 bases each). V gave up 2 bases and J gave up 6 bases, with 14 bases separating them. The CDR3 runs 15 residues. CDR1 and CDR2 from the germline V gene are ENHRY and SYGVKD. In DNA form, the CDR3 reads TGTGCCATCAGTGAGCTAGAAGAGGGGGGCAATGAGCAGTTCTTC. This encodes CAISELEEGGNEQFF.

In its sample, this clonotype was seen a few times. The chain combines TRBV28 with TRBJ2-7, with 7 bases that match TRBD1. The CDR3 sequence is 15 residues long. The germline V gene encodes CDR1 MDHEN and CDR2 SYDVKM. Trimming at V came to 8 bases and at J to 3 bases, leaving 13 bases not matched to a gene. The CDR3 sequence is CASCTPRDSVYEQYF. The CDR3 region has the DNA TGTGCCAGCTGTACGCCTCGGGACAGCGTCTACGAGCAGTACTTC.

This clonotype was observed a handful of times. The chain carries TRBV27 and TRBJ2-7; the match to TRBD1 covers 10 bases. CDR3 length equals 14 residues. In germline, CDR1 is MNHEY, CDR2 SMNVEV (reference sequence). The J segment lost 5 bases and the V segment lost 6 bases, leaving 7 bases of the junction unmatched. CDR3 DNA: TGTGCCAGCAGCTCCGGGACAGGGGTGAACGAGCAGTACTTC. Translation: CASSSGTGVNEQYF.

The genes are TRBV30 and TRBJ1-2; D is perhaps TRBD1 (6 bases). This CDR3 contains 13 residues. CDR1 GTSNPN and CDR2 SVGIG come from the germline V gene (reference sequence). Trimming left V 4 bases short and J 3 bases short, with 12 bases between. The chain's CDR3 is CAWNPGDYYGYTF. The CDR3, as DNA: TGTGCCTGGAATCCAGGGGACTACTATGGCTACACCTTC. Variable domain in full (rest from reference TRBV30 and TRBJ1-2): SQTIHQWPATLVQPVGSPLSLECTVEGTSNPNLYWYRQAAGRGLQLLFYSVGIGQISSEVPQNLSASRPQDRQFILSSKKLLLSDSGFYLCAWNPGDYYGYTFGSGTRLTVV.

This clonotype was observed a few times. The chain has TRBV12-3 or TRBV12-4 and TRBJ2-3; TRBD2 aligns across 11 bases. There are 17 residues in the CDR3. Trimming removed 8 bases from V and 4 bases from J; junction bases left unmatched: 14. This CDR3 is CASGSPLTSGGSDTQYF. DNA for the CDR3: TGTGCCAGCGGATCCCCCCTAACTAGCGGGGGATCAGATACGCAGTATTTT.

This clonotype turned up a few times. The chain uses TRBV6-2 or TRBV6-3 and TRBJ2-2; 8 bases align to TRBD2. The trim removed 4 bases at V and 7 bases at J, leaving 8 bases unmatched. The CDR3 contains 15 residues. Germline-derived CDR1 and CDR2 are MNHEY and SVGEGT. The CDR3 protein is CASSFYRGTSGELFF. The CDR3 bases are TGTGCCAGCAGTTTCTATCGCGGGACTAGCGGGGAGCTGTTTTTT.

The chain recombines TRBV5-1 with TRBJ2-1; the match to TRBD2 covers 14 bases. The CDR3 length is 18 residues. Per the germline V gene, CDR1 is SGHRS and CDR2 is YFSETQ. The V and J ends lost 4 bases and 0 bases, in that order; junction bases with no gene match: 6. For the CDR3, the DNA is TGCGCCAGCAGCCTATCGGGACTAGCGGGAGCCTCCTACAATGAGCAGTTCTTC. It is translated as CASSLSGLAGASYNEQFF.

In this sample, this clonotype turned up a few times. The chain couples TRBV9 to TRBJ2-2; D gene ambiguous. Trimming cost V 7 bases and J 0 bases, with 10 bases left between them. Germline loops: CDR1 SGDLS, CDR2 YYNGEE. CDR3 length: 14 residues. For the CDR3, the DNA is TGTGCCAGCTCCTCCTACGCGAACACCGGGGAGCTGTTTTTT. Protein: CASSSYANTGELFF.

The genes are TRBV10-3 and TRBJ1-4; the match to TRBD1 covers 9 bases. The CDR3 extends over 14 amino acids. J was trimmed by 8 bases and V by 5 bases; bases with no gene match: 6. Germline V gene data show CDR1 as ENHRY and CDR2 as SYGVKD. In DNA form, the CDR3 reads TGTGCCATCAGTACAGGGGGCGTTCGAGAAAAACTGTTTTTT. Translating it yields CAISTGGVREKLFF.

This clonotype was seen only a few times. The rearrangement joins TRBV7-2 to TRBJ2-5; 10 bases agree with TRBD2. CDR3 length equals 15 residues. CDR1 and CDR2 (germline): SGHTA, FQGNSA. J was trimmed by 5 bases and V by 5 bases; bases with no gene match: 8. CDR3 in amino acids: CASSRLAGGTETQYF. CDR3 DNA sequence: TGTGCCAGCAGCCGATTAGCGGGGGGCACGGAGACCCAGTACTTC.

There are many counts of this clonotype. The chain carries TRBV4-1 and TRBJ2-7, with D possibly TRBD2 on 7 matching bases. The CDR3 has 18 residues. CDR1 MGHRA and CDR2 YSYEKL come from the germline V gene. Trimming cost V 2 bases and J 0 bases, with 20 bases left between them. CDR3 sequence: CASSQRLSGGGLSYEQYF. In DNA form, the CDR3 reads TGCGCCAGCAGCCAACGTCTTTCGGGCGGGGGCCTCTCCTACGAGCAGTACTTC.

This clonotype was picked up a small number of times. The chain carries TRBV11-2 and TRBJ2-3; 15 bases map to TRBD2. Trimming cost V 6 bases and J 0 bases; bases outside gene matches: 1. CDR3 length: 16 amino acids. Per germline, CDR1 SGHAT and CDR2 FQNNGV. The CDR3 spells CASRGTSGGSTDTQYF. DNA of the CDR3: TGTGCCAGCAGGGGGACTAGCGGGGGGAGCACAGATACGCAGTATTTT.

The chain employs TRBV9 and TRBJ2-7; D is possibly TRBD2 (6 bases). CDR3 length equals 15 residues. V lost 2 bases and J lost 3, with 15 bases in between. The germline CDR1 and CDR2 sequences are SGDLS and YYNGEE. The CDR3 bases are TGTGCCAGCAGCGTGTCGGGGGACCTTATCTACGAGCAGTACTTC. Translated: CASSVSGDLIYEQYF.